The present T cell receptor (beta chain) was sequenced within a study of T-cell memory formation after mild COVID-19. In TCRdb, the 5' RACE reads were re-called with MiXCR into one record per CDR3 protein. In the table there are under 650,000 distinct CDR3 sequences, roughly 17% of which are singletons. Germline assignment: CDR1 SEHNR and CDR2 FQNEAQ (reference sequence). V lost 1 base and J lost 4, with 8 bases in between. This CDR3 has 14 amino acids. Sequenced material: PBMCs or a T cell subset sorted from them (not recorded which). The gene calls are TRBV7-9 and TRBJ1-3; D gene ambiguous. The sequence came from an adult woman who had mild COVID-19 (a few samples of this study predate the infection). Cell type and time point are not known. CDR3 nucleotides: TGTGCCAGCAGCTTAGAGGGTCTCGGAAACACCATATATTTT. Its protein is CASSLEGLGNTIYF.